Below are 18 T cell receptor beta chains sequenced from a single sample in a study of cytomegalovirus exposure and HLA in healthy donors. Sequencing was performed with immunoSEQ multiplex PCR; in TCRdb, only in-frame clones are kept and a portion is missing. The data hold 200,000 to 250,000 clones, with approximately 88% observed a single time. Sequenced material: PBMCs. These receptors were obtained from a woman younger than 45 in good health and CMV-seropositive.

The chain employs TRBV4-3 and TRBJ2-5, with 9 bases matching TRBD2. V shed 3 bases and J 1 base; nucleotides not matched to a gene: 6. CDR3 length equals 16 residues. The germline V gene has CDR1 LGHNA and CDR2 YSLEER. CDR3 sequence (DNA): TGCGCCAGCAGCCAGCTACTAGCGGGCCCCCAAGAGACCCAGTACTTC. Protein product: CASSQLLAGPQETQYF.

The genes are TRBV28 and TRBJ2-7, with D tentatively TRBD2 (6 bases). This CDR3 has 14 residues. V was clipped by 6 bases and J by 1 base, with 13 bases between them. Germline V gives CDR1 MDHEN, CDR2 SYDVKM. Written as DNA, the CDR3 is TGTGCCAGCAGCTCGCAGCGGGTGTCCTACGAGCAGTACTTC. It translates to CASSSQRVSYEQYF. Combining the CDR3 with reference TRBV28 and TRBJ2-7 gives the whole variable domain DVKVTQSSRYLVKRTGEKVFLECVQDMDHENMFWYRQDPGLGLRLIYFSYDVKMKEKGDIPEGYSVSREKKERFSLILESASTNQTSMYLCASSSQRVSYEQYFGPGTRLTVT.

The V call is TRBV2, the J call TRBJ2-3, with D unresolved. Germline lookup yields CDR1 SNHLY and CDR2 FYNNEI. CDR3 size: 13 residues. The ends were cut back, 6 bases at V and 2 bases at J, with 9 bases in the middle. The CDR3 DNA is TGTGCCAGCAGCGAGCAGACCACAGATACGCAGTATTTT. It specifies CASSEQTTDTQYF.

The CDR3 nucleotides are TGCAGCGTGGAGGCCGGGATTGAGGTCGGGAAGCAGTACTTC. Amino acids: CSVEAGIEVGKQYF. The chain couples TRBV29-1 to TRBJ2-7; the D gene is possibly TRBD2 (5 bases). Trimming removed 6 bases at V and 8 bases at J, with 23 bases between. CDR3 size: 14 residues. Germline CDR1 is SQVTM and CDR2 is ANQGSEA.

The chain is built from TRBV6-5 and TRBJ1-2, with a weak D call TRBD1 (5 bases). CDR1 and CDR2 from the germline V gene are MNHEY and SVGAGI. CDR3 size: 15 residues. Trimming pared 0 bases from V and 0 bases from J, leaving 8 bases between. The CDR3 bases are TGTGCCAGCAGTTACTCAGGGGCGTCTAACTATGGCTACACCTTC. This gives the protein CASSYSGASNYGYTF.

This chain uses TRBV27 with TRBJ2-7; 10 bases agree with TRBD2. Trimming took 0 bases from V and 0 from J; bases not matched to a gene: 2. CDR3 size: 16 residues. Germline V gives CDR1 MNHEY, CDR2 SMNVEV (reference sequence). The CDR3 region is CASSLSSSGSSYEQYF. For the CDR3, the DNA is TGTGCCAGCAGTTTATCTTCTAGCGGGAGCTCCTACGAGCAGTACTTC.

This chain links TRBV5-4 with TRBJ2-2; no reliable D call. Trimming took off 4 bases at V and 6 bases at J, with 13 bases between the two ends. Germline-derived CDR1 and CDR2 are SGHNT and YYREEE (reference sequence). CDR3 length: 14 amino acids. This CDR3 is CASSPQSVSGELFF. CDR3 coding DNA: TGTGCCAGCAGCCCGCAATCCGTGTCCGGGGAGCTGTTTTTT.

J is TRBJ2-7 and V is TRBV29-1; perhaps TRBD2 as D (5 bases). With 1 base removed from V and 9 bases from J, the gap between germline ends came to 34 bases. The CDR3 has 19 amino acids. Germline assignment: CDR1 SQVTM and CDR2 ANQGSEA. The CDR3 loop is CSVEARIFTRTAISYAQYF. The CDR3 DNA reads as TGCAGCGTTGAAGCCCGGATTTTTACTAGGACCGCTATTAGTTATGCGCAGTACTTC.

This rearrangement joins TRBV6-5 to TRBJ1-2, with a weak D call TRBD1 (6 bases). V lost 7 bases and J 4 bases, leaving 13 bases between the germline ends. The CDR3 has 13 residues. The V gene's germline CDR1 is MNHEY and CDR2 SVGAGI. The CDR3 DNA reads as TGTGCCAGCACTCGTCGAGGGGGCTATGGCTACACCTTC. Protein: CASTRRGGYGYTF.

This chain connects TRBV4-3 to TRBJ2-7; 10 nucleotides match TRBD1. CDR1 and CDR2 from the germline V gene are LGHNA and YSLEER. V dropped 1 base and J dropped 5; count of bases not matched to a gene: 5. This CDR3 contains 15 residues. The CDR3 DNA reads as TGCGCCAGCAGCCAAGCCGACAGGGGGCACGACGAGCAGTACTTC. It is translated as CASSQADRGHDEQYF.

The V call is TRBV5-1, the J call TRBJ1-5, with D possibly matching TRBD1 (6 bases). Trimming removed 3 bases at V and 4 bases at J, with 17 bases between. Germline CDR1 SGHRS, CDR2 YFSETQ. This CDR3 is built from 16 residues. In nucleotides, the CDR3 is TGCGCCAGCAGCTACCCCCTAGGACAGCCGAATCAGCCCCAGCATTTT. Translated, it gives CASSYPLGQPNQPQHF.

The rearrangement links TRBV18 to TRBJ2-7, with no clear D. Germline lookup yields CDR1 KGHSH and CDR2 LQKENI. The V end lost 0 bases, the J end lost 6 bases, and 12 bases lay between the germline ends. This CDR3 comprises 14 residues. The CDR3 here is CASSPPDPAPEQYF. As DNA, the CDR3 is TGTGCCAGCTCACCACCTGACCCCGCACCCGAGCAGTACTTC.

The chain uses TRBV5-4 and TRBJ2-5; D is uncertain. Germline CDR1 is SGHNT and CDR2 is YYREEE (reference sequence). V lost 4 bases, J lost 5 bases, and 15 bases lay in between. This CDR3 is 14 amino acids long. This CDR3 is CASSGGLRKETQYF. CDR3 DNA sequence: TGTGCCAGCAGCGGCGGCCTTCGAAAGGAGACCCAGTACTTC.

This sequence joins TRBV14 and TRBJ2-7, with 7 bases identical to TRBD2. Germline assignment: CDR1 SGHDN and CDR2 FVKESK. The V gene end was trimmed by 2 bases and the J gene end by 4 bases; junction bases not matched to a gene: 8. CDR3 length: 15 amino acids. CDR3 bases: TGTGCCAGCAGCCAATTAGGACTAGGGGAGTACGAGCAGTACTTC. Protein sequence: CASSQLGLGEYEQYF.

The chain joins TRBV9 to TRBJ2-1; the match to TRBD1 covers 7 bases. This CDR3 spans 15 amino acids. V trimming: 0 bases; J trimming: 2 bases; junction bases outside the gene matches: 2. Germline-derived CDR1 and CDR2 are SGDLS and YYNGEE. In DNA form, the CDR3 reads TGTGCCAGCAGCGTAGACGGGACAGCCTACAATGAGCAGTTCTTC. Its translation is CASSVDGTAYNEQFF.

The chain links TRBV5-1 to TRBJ2-7; the D is unclear. CDR3 length equals 13 residues. Germline-derived CDR1 and CDR2 are SGHRS and YFSETQ. Trimming took off 4 bases at V and 5 bases at J, with 13 bases between the two ends. The CDR3 DNA follows: TGCGCCAGCAGCGACGCCTTGAGGAACGAGCAGTACTTC. Residues: CASSDALRNEQYF.

V usage is TRBV19 and J usage is TRBJ1-4; 7 nucleotides agree with TRBD1. V gave up 4 bases and J gave up 8 bases; unmatched junction bases: 1. The CDR3 is 12 residues long. Germline CDR1 is LNHDA and CDR2 is SQIVND (reference sequence). The CDR3 here is CASSKGAEKLFF. The CDR3 DNA sequence: TGTGCCAGTAGTAAGGGGGCGGAAAAACTGTTTTTT.

The V gene is TRBV5-6, the J gene TRBJ2-7, with TRBD2 matching over 8 bases. V was pared by 4 bases and J by 3 bases, with 9 bases of the junction left unmatched. CDR3 length equals 15 residues. CDR1 is SGHDT and CDR2 is YYEEEE in the germline V gene. CDR3 sequence: CASSTGGLWFYEQYF. The CDR3 DNA follows: TGTGCCAGCAGCACGGGAGGGCTTTGGTTCTACGAGCAGTACTTC.